This entry lists 32 T cell receptor beta chains sequenced from one sample in a study of cytomegalovirus exposure and HLA in healthy donors (dated by TCRdb to 2017 to 2019). The library was prepared using the immunoSEQ multiplex PCR assay. A mixture of 60 forward primers for TCR Vbeta segments and 13 reverse primers for TCR Jbeta segments was used in the multiplex PCR. This immuneACCESS table, as held by TCRdb, lists in-frame sequences with V and J called but not all clones. Of the missing ones, under half trace to an unresolved V gene in checked studies; the others have no known cause. The sample table lists about 170,000 clones, approximately 80% of them with a count of one. Jointly, the top ten make up under 6% of the sample. The specimen was PBMCs. These receptors all stem from a woman aged 50 to 60 in good health and CMV-seropositive.

This clone was recorded only once. The chain employs TRBV29-1 and TRBJ1-4; D unresolved. Germline V gene sequence: CDR1 SQVTM, CDR2 ANQGSEA. Trimming removed 4 bases at V and 4 bases at J, with 7 bases between. The CDR3 is made up of 12 amino acids. CDR3 amino acids: CSVVGYNEKLFF. CDR3 nucleotides: TGCAGCGTTGTGGGCTATAATGAAAAACTGTTTTTT.

The DNA for the CDR3 is TGTGCCAGCAATCGCGGGGGCTACGAGCAGTACTTC. Encoded protein: CASNRGGYEQYF. The chain joins TRBV9 to TRBJ2-7, with TRBD2 matching 7 bases. CDR1 and CDR2 from the germline V gene are SGDLS and YYNGEE. CDR3 size: 12 residues. V was pared by 6 bases and J by 3 bases, with 3 bases of the junction left unmatched.

The CDR3 DNA reads as TGTGCCAGCAGCTCCCCACTTGGAAACACCATATATTTT. Protein: CASSSPLGNTIYF. The chain employs TRBV7-9 and TRBJ1-3; D gene unclear. Germline CDR1 SEHNR, CDR2 FQNEAQ (reference sequence). The V gene lost 4 bases and the J gene lost 3 bases, with 7 bases spanning the gap. The CDR3 spans 13 residues.

This chain uses TRBV7-3 with TRBJ2-5, with TRBD2 matching 8 bases. The J segment lost 1 base and the V segment lost 1 base, leaving 2 bases of the junction unmatched. CDR1 is SGHTA, CDR2 FQGTGA, per germline. This CDR3 contains 15 residues. The CDR3 bases are TGTGCCAGCAGCTTAAACGCGGGGGGCCAAGAGACCCAGTACTTC. Its translation is CASSLNAGGQETQYF. The full variable domain, completed using reference TRBV7-3 and TRBJ2-5, is GAGVSQTPSNKVTEKGKYVELRCDPISGHTALYWYRQSLGQGPEFLIYFQGTGAADDSGLPNDRFFAVRPEGSVSTLKIQRTERGDSAVYLCASSLNAGGQETQYFGPGTRLLVL.

J is TRBJ1-5 and V is TRBV6-5, with D perhaps TRBD1 (6 bases). V lost 5 bases and J 5 bases, leaving 10 bases between the germline ends. Germline CDR1 MNHEY, CDR2 SVGAGI. CDR3 length equals 13 residues. In DNA, the CDR3 is TGTGCCAGCAGTCAACAGGGTTATCAGCCCCAGCATTTT. Translation gives CASSQQGYQPQHF.

The chain recombines TRBV27 with TRBJ1-5; 7 bases align to TRBD1. Germline CDR1 MNHEY, CDR2 SMNVEV (reference sequence). The ends lost 6 bases at V and 7 bases at J; junction bases unmatched: 9. The CDR3 contains 14 residues. The CDR3 spells CASSNDRVGQPQHF. The CDR3 bases are TGTGCCAGCAGCAACGACAGGGTAGGCCAGCCCCAGCATTTT.

V is TRBV21-1 and J is TRBJ1-1; the table's TRBD1 call for D was not verified on the DNA. TRBV21-1 is annotated as a pseudogene. The CDR3 is 15 amino acids. In DNA form, the CDR3 reads TGTGCCAGCAGCAGACCCGGACAACTCACCCGGCGGGCTTTCTTT. Encoded protein: CASSRPGQLTRRAFF.

V is TRBV5-6 and J is TRBJ2-2; 7 bases map to TRBD1. Germline CDR1 SGHDT, CDR2 YYEEEE. Unmatched junction bases numbered 6, after V lost 5 bases and J lost 5 bases. This CDR3 spans 14 amino acids. The DNA for the CDR3 is TGTGCCAGCAGTTCGCCAGGGGGTACCGGGGAGCTGTTTTTT. This codes for CASSSPGGTGELFF.

The J gene is TRBJ1-2, the V gene TRBV28; D remains ambiguous. Deletions cut 7 bases from V and 2 bases from J, with 17 bases between. The CDR3 is 15 amino acids. Germline V gene data show CDR1 as MDHEN and CDR2 as SYDVKM. The CDR3 is CASMGLSSYNYGYTF. In DNA form, the CDR3 reads TGTGCCAGCATGGGCCTCTCCAGCTACAACTATGGCTACACCTTC.

The CDR3 reads CASGGMETQYF. The CDR3 DNA is TGTGCCAGCGGGGGGATGGAGACCCAGTACTTC. The rearrangement joins TRBV6-6 to TRBJ2-5; perhaps TRBD2 as D (6 bases). Trimming removed 8 bases at V and 5 bases at J, with 9 bases between. The CDR3 covers 11 residues. Germline V gene data show CDR1 as MNHNY and CDR2 as SVGAGI (reference sequence).

The rearrangement links TRBV7-2 to TRBJ1-1, with D possibly being TRBD1 (5 bases). The CDR3 covers 11 residues. Trimming cost V 3 bases and J 13 bases, with 12 bases left between them. CDR1 and CDR2 from the germline V gene are SGHTA and FQGNSA. CDR3 loop: CASSLGGWVFF. CDR3 nucleotides: TGTGCCAGCAGCTTGGGGGGGTGGGTTTTCTTT.

V usage is TRBV19 and J usage is TRBJ2-2, with a weak D call TRBD2 (6 bases). Trimming removed 3 bases from V and 7 bases from J, with 12 bases in between. Germline CDR1 is LNHDA and CDR2 is SQIVND (reference sequence). This CDR3 has 14 amino acids. As DNA, the CDR3 is TGTGCCAGTAGTATTCGATCGGGAGTCGGGGAGCTGTTTTTT. Translating gives CASSIRSGVGELFF.

The genes are TRBV28 and TRBJ1-1; a weak D match, TRBD1 (5 bases). Germline V CDR1 and CDR2: MDHEN, SYDVKM. V dropped 2 bases and J dropped 5 bases, with 12 bases sitting between them. This CDR3 is 14 amino acids long. CDR3 sequence reads: CASSLGGGRTEAFF. The CDR3 nucleotides read TGTGCCAGCAGTTTAGGGGGAGGGAGGACTGAAGCTTTCTTT.

V is TRBV19 and J is TRBJ2-3; D ambiguous. Germline V gene sequence: CDR1 LNHDA, CDR2 SQIVND (reference sequence). With 4 bases removed from V and 4 bases from J, the gap between germline ends came to 9 bases. The CDR3 has 13 residues. As DNA, the CDR3 is TGTGCCAGTAGTACACTCTACGCAGATACGCAGTATTTT. It codes for CASSTLYADTQYF.

Comment on this clone: This CDR3 is also generated by other DNA sequences in the sample. The chain is built from TRBV6-1 and TRBJ2-5; D not resolved. Between the trimmed V and J ends, which lost 2 bases and 2 bases, there was a span of 9 bases. CDR3 length: 14 amino acids. Germline V gives CDR1 MNHNS, CDR2 SASEGT. The CDR3 region has the DNA TGTGCCAGCAGTGAATTAGCAGTTCAAGAGACCCAGTACTTC. Translation: CASSELAVQETQYF.

This chain uses TRBV9 with TRBJ1-5, with 10 bases matching TRBD1. Looked up from germline, CDR1 is SGDLS and CDR2 is YYNGEE. V was pared by 4 bases and J by 7 bases, with 8 bases of the junction left unmatched. The CDR3 spans 15 residues. CDR3 in amino acids: CASSPTGGANQPQHF. DNA of the CDR3: TGTGCCAGCAGCCCGACAGGGGGCGCGAACCAGCCCCAGCATTTT.

This chain links TRBV9 with TRBJ1-6, with a possible D match to TRBD1 (5 bases). In germline, CDR1 is SGDLS, CDR2 YYNGEE. Deletions cut 0 bases from V and 6 bases from J, with 10 bases between. The CDR3 sequence is 15 residues long. CDR3 nucleotides: TGTGCCAGCAGCGTAGAGGGGAACTCTAATTCACCCCTCCACTTT. Its translation is CASSVEGNSNSPLHF.

The V and J genes are TRBV4-3 and TRBJ2-5, with 9 nucleotides matching TRBD2. Losses at the gene ends were 1 base for V and 2 bases for J; bases not matched to a gene: 11. The CDR3 runs 18 residues. Germline-derived CDR1 and CDR2 are LGHNA and YSLEER. The CDR3 protein is CASSQGRGLATPQETQYF. CDR3 DNA: TGCGCCAGCAGCCAAGGTCGGGGACTAGCCACTCCACAAGAGACCCAGTACTTC.

This chain uses TRBV7-3 with TRBJ2-2; D ambiguous. This CDR3 is 12 amino acids long. The ends were cut back, 2 bases at V and 6 bases at J, with 4 bases in the middle. Germline V lookup: CDR1 SGHTA, CDR2 FQGTGA. CDR3 nucleotide sequence: TGTGCCAGCAGCTTAGGCTCCGGGGAGCTGTTTTTT. The encoded protein is CASSLGSGELFF.

V gene TRBV7-9 combines with J gene TRBJ1-2; 9 bases map to TRBD1. Trimming at V came to 6 bases and at J to 4 bases, leaving 6 bases not matched to a gene. Germline CDR1 and CDR2: SEHNR and FQNEAQ (reference sequence). The CDR3 totals 14 residues. CDR3 amino acids: CASRLGTGTYGYTF. For the CDR3, the DNA is TGTGCCAGCAGATTGGGGACAGGGACCTATGGCTACACCTTC.

This clone was seen once. The gene calls are TRBV30 and TRBJ1-3; D may be TRBD1 (5 bases). Trimming left V 0 bases short and J 4 bases short, with 10 bases between. Germline-derived CDR1 and CDR2 are GTSNPN and SVGIG (reference sequence). CDR3 size: 14 residues. The CDR3 DNA reads as TGTGCCTGGAGTGTATATGCAGGGGGAAACACCATATATTTT. Translation: CAWSVYAGGNTIYF. The full variable domain, rest sourced from reference TRBV30 and TRBJ1-3, is SQTIHQWPATLVQPVGSPLSLECTVEGTSNPNLYWYRQAAGRGLQLLFYSVGIGQISSEVPQNLSASRPQDRQFILSSKKLLLSDSGFYLCAWSVYAGGNTIYFGEGSWLTVV.

This clone was counted a single time. This rearrangement joins TRBV5-5 to TRBJ1-1; the D gene is possibly TRBD1 (6 bases). The CDR3 runs 17 residues. CDR1 and CDR2 from the germline V gene are SGHKS and YYEKEE (reference sequence). V was clipped by 1 base and J by 2 bases, with 18 bases between them. In nucleotides, the CDR3 is TGTGCCAGCAGCTTGATCCCAGGGGCAAATTCTAACACTGAAGCTTTCTTT. Encoded protein: CASSLIPGANSNTEAFF.

The chain couples TRBV7-2 to TRBJ1-3, with D perhaps matching TRBD1 (6 bases). This CDR3 is built from 15 residues. Germline loops: CDR1 SGHTA, CDR2 FQGNSA. The germline V and J ends were trimmed by 5 bases and 0 bases, with 11 bases remaining between them. The CDR3 DNA follows: TGTGCCAGCAGCACCCGGACAGCCTCTGGAAACACCATATATTTT. Its protein product is CASSTRTASGNTIYF.

Here the CDR3 reads CARRRQGSYMQYF. The CDR3 DNA sequence: TGTGCCAGAAGAAGACAGGGGTCTTATATGCAGTATTTT. The J gene is TRBJ2-3, the V gene TRBV5-3; 8 positions match TRBD1. TRBV5-3 is sorted into the ORF group, with uncertain function. The CDR3 is 13 residues long. After removal of 5 bases from V and 11 bases from J, the junction contained 10 bases not matched to a gene.

The CDR3 DNA follows: TGCAGCGTTGTAAGAGGATCCGGGGGGTTTAATGAAAAACTGTTTTTT. This sequence encodes CSVVRGSGGFNEKLFF. The V gene is TRBV29-1, the J gene TRBJ1-4; the D gene is possibly TRBD1 (5 bases). This CDR3 spans 16 amino acids. V lost 4 bases to trimming and J lost 4 bases, with 19 bases between them. Per the germline V gene, CDR1 is SQVTM and CDR2 is ANQGSEA.

This chain links TRBV5-5 with TRBJ2-3; maybe TRBD2 (6 bases). The CDR3 sequence is 17 residues long. Between the trimmed V and J ends, which lost 2 bases and 2 bases, there was a span of 18 bases. From germline, CDR1 is SGHKS and CDR2 YYEKEE (reference sequence). The CDR3 loop reads CASSFFFTGRVTDTQYF. CDR3 sequence (DNA): TGTGCCAGCAGCTTTTTTTTTACCGGGAGAGTCACAGATACGCAGTATTTT.

The chain has TRBV5-1 and TRBJ2-3; 8 bases are shared with TRBD2. The CDR3 length is 16 residues. In germline, CDR1 is SGHRS, CDR2 YFSETQ. V lost 0 bases to trimming and J lost 2 bases; unmatched junction nucleotides: 5. The chain's CDR3 is CASSLVGGGTTDTQYF. Here the CDR3 DNA reads TGCGCCAGCAGCTTGGTTGGCGGGGGGACCACAGATACGCAGTATTTT.

V and J are TRBV7-2 and TRBJ1-2, with D unclear. The CDR3 is 13 amino acids. CDR1 is SGHTA, CDR2 FQGNSA, per germline. V lost 1 base, J lost 4 bases, and 7 bases lay in between. The CDR3 region is CASSLGPLYGYTF. The CDR3 DNA follows: TGTGCCAGCAGCTTAGGGCCCCTCTATGGCTACACCTTC.

The V and J genes are TRBV7-9 and TRBJ2-1, with TRBD1 matching over 8 bases. Per germline, CDR1 SEHNR and CDR2 FQNEAQ (reference sequence). CDR3 size: 12 residues. J was trimmed by 12 bases and V by 5 bases; bases with no gene match: 6. The CDR3 DNA is TGTGCCAGCAGCCCCGGACAGGGCCGGCAGTTCTTC. This encodes CASSPGQGRQFF.

The CDR3 reads CASLWARDGNYEQYF. CDR3 nucleotide sequence: TGTGCCAGCCTGTGGGCCCGAGACGGGAACTACGAGCAGTACTTC. This chain links TRBV28 with TRBJ2-5; tentatively, D is TRBD2 (5 bases). The DNA end is a closer match to TRBJ2-7, so the J assignment may be wrong. Germline assignment: CDR1 MDHEN and CDR2 SYDVKM. The CDR3 loop spans 15 amino acids.

As DNA, the CDR3 is TGTGCCAGCAGTTACTTTCGGGGGGAACTCTATGGCTACACCTTC. Translating it yields CASSYFRGELYGYTF. The V gene is TRBV6-5, the J gene TRBJ1-2; D is perhaps TRBD1 (5 bases). The CDR3 extends over 15 amino acids. Per the germline V gene, CDR1 is MNHEY and CDR2 is SVGAGI. V was shortened by 1 base and J by 4 bases, with 13 bases between the two germline ends.

This clone was seen a handful of times. This chain uses TRBV7-8 with TRBJ1-2, with D tentatively TRBD1 (6 bases). Trimming took 5 bases from V and 4 from J, leaving 17 bases between them. This CDR3 comprises 15 residues. Looked up from germline, CDR1 is SGHVS and CDR2 is FQNEAQ. The CDR3, as DNA: TGTGCCAGCAGCCCCCACGCGGGGGCTGGCTATGGCTACACCTTC. It yields the protein CASSPHAGAGYGYTF.